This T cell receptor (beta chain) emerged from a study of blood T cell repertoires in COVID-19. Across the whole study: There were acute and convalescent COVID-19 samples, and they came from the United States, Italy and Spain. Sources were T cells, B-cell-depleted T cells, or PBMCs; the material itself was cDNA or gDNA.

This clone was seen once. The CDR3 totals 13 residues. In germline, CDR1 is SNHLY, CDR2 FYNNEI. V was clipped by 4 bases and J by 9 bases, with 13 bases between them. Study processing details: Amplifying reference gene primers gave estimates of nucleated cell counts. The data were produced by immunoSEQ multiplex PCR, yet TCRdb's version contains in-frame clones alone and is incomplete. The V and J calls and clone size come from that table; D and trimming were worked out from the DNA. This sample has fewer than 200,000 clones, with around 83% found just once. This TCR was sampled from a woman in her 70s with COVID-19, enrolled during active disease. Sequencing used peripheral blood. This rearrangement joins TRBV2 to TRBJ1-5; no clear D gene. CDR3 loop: CASSGSPAGPQHF. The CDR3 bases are TGTGCCAGCAGTGGTTCGCCAGCGGGGCCCCAGCATTTT. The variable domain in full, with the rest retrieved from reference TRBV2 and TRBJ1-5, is EPEVTQTPSHQVTQMGQEVILRCVPISNHLYFYWYRQILGQKVEFLVSFYNNEISEKSEIFDDQFSVERPDGSNFTLKIRSTKLEDSAMYFCASSGSPAGPQHFGDGTRLSIL.